The rows below give T cell receptor beta chains drawn from one sample of a study of T-cell reconstitution after alpha-beta-depleted transplantation in children. Using its own MiXCR run on the PCR reads, TCRdb lists one record per CDR3 protein. Of 440,000 or so distinct CDR3 sequences listed, over 40% are singletons. Here the sequenced sample was PBMCs, taken before TCRalphabeta/CD19-depleted stem cell transplant. The receptors derive from a girl aged 2-10 years with aplastic anemia, due to receive a stem cell transplant. The CDR3 runs from the conserved cysteine through the conserved F or W. D genes are given only for firm matches. Not all rows give a size; the values are once, few, many and, for expanded clones, a class.

CDR3aa: CAWREGTYYEQYF; CDR3nt: TGTGCCTGGAGGGAGGGGACCTACTACGAGCAGTACTTC; abundance: .; d_gene: .; v_gene: TRBV30; j_gene: TRBJ2-7
CDR3aa: CASSPAPRQGGYNEQFF; CDR3nt: TGTGCCAGCTCACCGGCGCCTCGACAGGGAGGGTACAATGAGCAGTTCTTC; abundance: few; d_gene: .; v_gene: TRBV18; j_gene: TRBJ2-1
CDR3aa: CASLLVHTGELFF; CDR3nt: TGTGCCAGCCTCCTGGTCCACACCGGGGAGCTGTTTTTT; abundance: .; d_gene: .; v_gene: TRBV28; j_gene: TRBJ2-2
CDR3aa: CASRSRGSRYTF; CDR3nt: TGTGCCAGCAGATCCAGGGGGTCTCGCTACACCTTC; abundance: few; d_gene: TRBD1; v_gene: TRBV7-9; j_gene: TRBJ1-2
CDR3aa: CATSFTSGRDEQFF; CDR3nt: TGTGCCACCAGCTTTACTAGCGGGAGGGATGAGCAGTTCTTC; abundance: few; d_gene: TRBD2; v_gene: TRBV15; j_gene: TRBJ2-1
CDR3aa: CASSSHQVNQPQHF; CDR3nt: TGTGCCAGCAGTTCCCACCAGGTTAATCAGCCCCAGCATTTT; abundance: .; d_gene: .; v_gene: TRBV28; j_gene: TRBJ1-5
CDR3aa: CASSLARGYSYEQYF; CDR3nt: TGCGCCAGCAGCTTGGCGCGGGGTTACTCCTACGAGCAGTACTTC; abundance: .; d_gene: .; v_gene: TRBV5-1; j_gene: TRBJ2-7
CDR3aa: CASSLDPGNTRELFF; CDR3nt: TGTGCCAGCAGCTTAGATCCAGGCAACACCAGGGAGCTGTTTTTT; abundance: .; d_gene: .; v_gene: TRBV7-6; j_gene: TRBJ2-2
CDR3aa: CASSPQQALANTGELFF; CDR3nt: TGTGCCAGCAGCCCCCAGCAGGCCCTAGCCAACACCGGGGAGCTGTTTTTT; abundance: .; d_gene: .; v_gene: TRBV21-1; j_gene: TRBJ2-2
CDR3aa: CASRTGGEGTEPFF; CDR3nt: TGTGCCAGCAGGACAGGGGGCGAGGGAACTGAACCTTTCTTT; abundance: few; d_gene: TRBD1; v_gene: TRBV27; j_gene: TRBJ1-1
CDR3aa: CASRVGAVYAEAFF; CDR3nt: TGTGCCAGCAGGGTAGGGGCGGTGTACGCTGAAGCTTTCTTT; abundance: few; d_gene: .; v_gene: TRBV6-1; j_gene: TRBJ1-1
CDR3aa: CASSVGPPGDGYTF; CDR3nt: TGTGCCAGCAGCGTAGGACCCCCCGGGGATGGCTACACCTTC; abundance: few; d_gene: .; v_gene: TRBV9; j_gene: TRBJ1-2
CDR3aa: CASRQGGLEGYTF; CDR3nt: TGTGCCAGCCGACAAGGGGGTTTGGAGGGCTACACCTTC; abundance: many; d_gene: .; v_gene: TRBV6-5; j_gene: TRBJ1-2
CDR3aa: CASSHREASGISEQYF; CDR3nt: TGTGCCAGCAGCCACCGGGAGGCTAGCGGGATCTCCGAGCAGTACTTC; abundance: few; d_gene: TRBD2; v_gene: TRBV7-9; j_gene: TRBJ2-7
CDR3aa: CASSEVLQQGYEQYF; CDR3nt: TGTGCCAGCAGTGAAGTACTCCAGCAGGGTTACGAGCAGTACTTC; abundance: .; d_gene: .; v_gene: TRBV2; j_gene: TRBJ2-7
CDR3aa: CASSLDWGHGYGYTF; CDR3nt: TGTGCCAGCAGCCTAGATTGGGGCCACGGCTATGGCTACACCTTC; abundance: many; d_gene: .; v_gene: TRBV7-9; j_gene: TRBJ1-2
CDR3aa: CASSLVPQAISGNTIYF; CDR3nt: TGCGCCAGCAGCTTGGTGCCACAGGCGATCTCTGGAAACACCATATATTTT; abundance: many; d_gene: .; v_gene: TRBV5-1; j_gene: TRBJ1-3
CDR3aa: CSISQETQYF; CDR3nt: TGCAGCATTTCTCAAGAGACCCAGTACTTC; abundance: .; d_gene: .; v_gene: TRBV29-1; j_gene: TRBJ2-5
CDR3aa: CASSFNGAGREQYF; CDR3nt: TGTGCCAGCAGTTTCAACGGGGCAGGGAGGGAGCAGTACTTC; abundance: few; d_gene: .; v_gene: TRBV27; j_gene: TRBJ2-7
CDR3aa: CASSFGSGRAQETQYF; CDR3nt: TGTGCCAGCAGCTTTGGAAGCGGGAGGGCCCAAGAGACCCAGTACTTC; abundance: many; d_gene: TRBD2; v_gene: TRBV7-8; j_gene: TRBJ2-5
CDR3aa: CASRRAGETQYF; CDR3nt: TGCGCCAGCAGAAGGGCAGGGGAGACCCAGTACTTC; abundance: once; d_gene: .; v_gene: TRBV10-2; j_gene: TRBJ2-5
CDR3aa: CSALRVWDTEAFF; CDR3nt: TGCAGTGCCCTCAGGGTTTGGGACACTGAAGCTTTCTTT; abundance: few; d_gene: .; v_gene: TRBV20-1; j_gene: TRBJ1-1
CDR3aa: CASSPGLVGEQYF; CDR3nt: TGTGCCAGCAGCCCGGGACTAGTCGGTGAGCAGTACTTC; abundance: many; d_gene: TRBD2; v_gene: TRBV7-2; j_gene: TRBJ2-7
CDR3aa: CASSSGKNFRRAFF; CDR3nt: TGTGCCAGCAGCTCCGGGAAAAATTTCCGGAGAGCTTTCTTT; abundance: .; d_gene: .; v_gene: TRBV7-9; j_gene: TRBJ1-1
CDR3aa: CAISESVAGNTDTQYF; CDR3nt: TGTGCCATCAGTGAGTCGGTAGCGGGGAACACAGATACGCAGTATTTT; abundance: .; d_gene: TRBD2; v_gene: TRBV10-3; j_gene: TRBJ2-3
CDR3aa: CASRGDRGEYGYTF; CDR3nt: TGTGCCAGCAGAGGGGACAGGGGGGAGTATGGCTACACCTTC; abundance: .; d_gene: TRBD1; v_gene: TRBV6-1; j_gene: TRBJ1-2
CDR3aa: CASSRLGQGSYEQYF; CDR3nt: TGCGCCAGCAGCCGCCTAGGACAGGGATCCTACGAGCAGTACTTC; abundance: .; d_gene: TRBD1; v_gene: TRBV5-1; j_gene: TRBJ2-7
CDR3aa: CASSSIWTGNTDTQYF; CDR3nt: TGTGCCAGCAGCTCGATTTGGACAGGGAACACAGATACGCAGTATTTT; abundance: .; d_gene: TRBD1; v_gene: TRBV7-2; j_gene: TRBJ2-3
CDR3aa: CSVAAGTGSMGNQPQHF; CDR3nt: TGCAGCGTCGCCGCCGGGACAGGGTCGATGGGCAATCAGCCCCAGCATTTT; abundance: few; d_gene: TRBD1; v_gene: TRBV29-1; j_gene: TRBJ1-5
CDR3aa: CSARRMVNEKLFF; CDR3nt: TGCAGTGCTAGAAGGATGGTAAATGAAAAACTGTTTTTT; abundance: many; d_gene: .; v_gene: TRBV20-1; j_gene: TRBJ1-4
CDR3aa: CASSQTGEPRRTDTQYF; CDR3nt: TGCGCCAGCAGCCAGACAGGGGAGCCGCGACGCACAGATACGCAGTATTTT; abundance: .; d_gene: TRBD1; v_gene: TRBV5-1; j_gene: TRBJ2-3
CDR3aa: CASSAKTSGRSNEQFF; CDR3nt: TGTGCCAGCAGCGCTAAGACTAGCGGGAGGTCGAATGAGCAGTTCTTC; abundance: many; d_gene: TRBD2; v_gene: TRBV5-5; j_gene: TRBJ2-1
CDR3aa: CASSQLPTPSGANVLTF; CDR3nt: TGCGCCAGCAGCCAATTACCTACTCCCTCTGGGGCCAACGTCCTGACTTTC; abundance: .; d_gene: .; v_gene: TRBV4-1; j_gene: TRBJ2-6
CDR3aa: CASSLGAGGVADRQYF; CDR3nt: TGTGCCAGCAGCTTAGGAGCGGGAGGTGTTGCAGATAGGCAGTATTTT; abundance: .; d_gene: TRBD2; v_gene: TRBV7-2; j_gene: TRBJ2-3
CDR3aa: CASSLSGNYNEQFF; CDR3nt: TGCGCCAGCAGCTTGAGCGGAAATTACAATGAGCAGTTCTTC; abundance: .; d_gene: .; v_gene: TRBV5-1; j_gene: TRBJ2-1
CDR3aa: CASSSISSTDTQYF; CDR3nt: TGTGCCAGCAGTTCAATATCTAGCACAGATACGCAGTATTTT; abundance: .; d_gene: .; v_gene: TRBV6-5; j_gene: TRBJ2-3
CDR3aa: CSARTLGTEAFF; CDR3nt: TGCAGTGCTAGAACTTTGGGGACTGAAGCTTTCTTT; abundance: .; d_gene: .; v_gene: TRBV20-1; j_gene: TRBJ1-1
CDR3aa: CSAHRTGHTQYF; CDR3nt: TGCAGTGCACATCGTACCGGTCATACGCAGTATTTT; abundance: few; d_gene: .; v_gene: TRBV20-1; j_gene: TRBJ2-3
CDR3aa: CSVEVNSSYSNQPQHF; CDR3nt: TGCAGCGTTGAAGTCAACAGCAGCTATAGCAATCAGCCCCAGCATTTT; abundance: many; d_gene: .; v_gene: TRBV29-1; j_gene: TRBJ1-5
CDR3aa: CSAPWASGAPTFTDTQYF; CDR3nt: TGCAGTGCTCCTTGGGCTAGCGGGGCCCCCACTTTCACAGATACGCAGTATTTT; abundance: once; d_gene: TRBD2; v_gene: TRBV20-1; j_gene: TRBJ2-3
CDR3aa: CASSITPGTRGAFF; CDR3nt: TGTGCCAGTAGTATAACCCCCGGGACCCGAGGAGCTTTCTTT; abundance: many; d_gene: .; v_gene: TRBV19; j_gene: TRBJ1-1
CDR3aa: CASSFIPGANYGYTF; CDR3nt: TGTGCCAGCAGTTTTATACCGGGAGCTAACTATGGCTACACCTTC; abundance: .; d_gene: .; v_gene: TRBV6-5; j_gene: TRBJ1-2
CDR3aa: CSASDEGGPQSEQFF; CDR3nt: TGCAGTGCTAGTGATGAGGGGGGGCCCCAAAGCGAGCAGTTCTTC; abundance: .; d_gene: .; v_gene: TRBV20-1; j_gene: TRBJ2-1
CDR3aa: CASSQGLAGRVGETQYF; CDR3nt: TGCGCCAGCAGCCAGGGACTAGCGGGGAGGGTAGGCGAGACCCAGTACTTC; abundance: few; d_gene: TRBD2; v_gene: TRBV4-1; j_gene: TRBJ2-5
CDR3aa: CSASLGTLGGEQYF; CDR3nt: TGCAGTGCTAGTCTGGGGACCCTCGGCGGCGAGCAGTACTTC; abundance: .; d_gene: .; v_gene: TRBV20-1; j_gene: TRBJ2-7
CDR3aa: CATSRDRGGSDTQYF; CDR3nt: TGTGCCACCAGCAGAGATCGGGGAGGTTCAGATACGCAGTATTTT; abundance: .; d_gene: .; v_gene: TRBV15; j_gene: TRBJ2-3
CDR3aa: CASPPLGKDADTQYF; CDR3nt: TGTGCCAGCCCCCCTCTAGGGAAGGATGCAGATACGCAGTATTTT; abundance: .; d_gene: .; v_gene: TRBV2; j_gene: TRBJ2-3
CDR3aa: CASKTGGPPVDEQFF; CDR3nt: TGCGCCAGCAAGACTGGCGGTCCTCCTGTCGATGAGCAGTTCTTC; abundance: .; d_gene: .; v_gene: TRBV5-1; j_gene: TRBJ2-1
CDR3aa: CAIKFEDTSYEQYF; CDR3nt: TGTGCCATCAAGTTCGAGGACACATCCTACGAGCAGTACTTC; abundance: .; d_gene: .; v_gene: TRBV10-3; j_gene: TRBJ2-7
CDR3aa: CASSLRGQFYEQYF; CDR3nt: TGTGCCAGCAGTTTAAGGGGACAGTTCTACGAGCAGTACTTC; abundance: .; d_gene: TRBD1; v_gene: TRBV28; j_gene: TRBJ2-7
CDR3aa: CATSRAVISGGSYEQYF; CDR3nt: TGTGCCACCAGCAGAGCGGTCATTAGCGGGGGCTCCTACGAGCAGTACTTC; abundance: .; d_gene: TRBD2; v_gene: TRBV15; j_gene: TRBJ2-7
CDR3aa: CASSGATGAYEQYF; CDR3nt: TGTGCCAGCAGTGGCGCGACAGGGGCTTACGAGCAGTACTTC; abundance: .; d_gene: TRBD1; v_gene: TRBV6-1; j_gene: TRBJ2-7
CDR3aa: CSVEVPLVTQGKAFF; CDR3nt: TGCAGCGTTGAAGTCCCGCTTGTTACTCAGGGGAAAGCTTTCTTT; abundance: few; d_gene: .; v_gene: TRBV29-1; j_gene: TRBJ1-1
CDR3aa: CASSRSTLYPGHRNTEAFF; CDR3nt: TGTGCCAGCAGCCGATCGACCTTATATCCGGGACACCGGAACACTGAAGCTTTCTTT; abundance: .; d_gene: .; v_gene: TRBV7-7; j_gene: TRBJ1-1
CDR3aa: CASSLHLTGTSGNEQFF; CDR3nt: TGCGCCAGCAGCCTGCACTTAACCGGGACTAGCGGGAATGAGCAGTTCTTC; abundance: .; d_gene: TRBD2; v_gene: TRBV10-1; j_gene: TRBJ2-1
CDR3aa: CASSSRLGANTGELFF; CDR3nt: TGCGCCAGCAGCTCCAGACTGGGAGCGAACACCGGGGAGCTGTTTTTT; abundance: .; d_gene: .; v_gene: TRBV5-1; j_gene: TRBJ2-2
CDR3aa: CASNGEPHTNEQYF; CDR3nt: TGTGCCAGCAACGGCGAGCCCCATACTAACGAGCAGTACTTC; abundance: once; d_gene: .; v_gene: TRBV6-1; j_gene: TRBJ2-7
CDR3aa: CASSYRDSQETQYF; CDR3nt: TGTGCCAGCAGTTATCGGGACTCTCAAGAGACCCAGTACTTC; abundance: many; d_gene: .; v_gene: TRBV12-3/TRBV12-4; j_gene: TRBJ2-5
CDR3aa: CASTNARLAGVEQYF; CDR3nt: TGTGCCAGCACTAATGCGAGGCTAGCGGGCGTCGAGCAGTACTTC; abundance: .; d_gene: TRBD2; v_gene: TRBV28; j_gene: TRBJ2-7
CDR3aa: CASSFWRTSTDTQYF; CDR3nt: TGTGCCAGCAGTTTCTGGCGGACTAGCACAGATACGCAGTATTTT; abundance: .; d_gene: .; v_gene: TRBV12-3/TRBV12-4; j_gene: TRBJ2-3